The clone carrying this T cell receptor beta chain was picked up a small number of times. What it binds is unknown. The CDR3 has 14 residues. With 2 bases clipped from V and 7 bases from J, the junction kept 5 bases outside the gene matches. Germline loops: CDR1 SGDLS, CDR2 YYNGEE. The data stem from a study of T cells after yellow fever vaccination. Study-wide results and caveats: In FACS-sorted repertoires, abundant clonotypes from the bulk population could appear as contaminants. Booster sampling recovered most clones from primary vaccination (under 97% CD4, 88% CD8).

By 5'RACE template switching, TCR cDNA was produced, with a universal primer site and UMIs added in the process. TCRdb independently ran MiXCR on the 5' RACE reads; one entry per CDR3 protein. The table lists fewer than 450,000 distinct CDR3 sequences, under 14% of them singletons, with 18% in the top ten. The chain has TRBV9 and TRBJ2-2; 7 positions agree with TRBD2. The sequenced sample was PBMCs, obtained on the day of the first yellow fever vaccination. This sequence originates from a man aged 18 to 35 who received the YFV17D yellow fever vaccine. The CDR3 is CASSVRTSNGELFF. For the CDR3, the DNA is TGTGCCAGCAGCGTCAGGACTAGTAACGGGGAGCTGTTTTTT.